This is a list of T cell receptor beta chains from one sample in a study of T cell changes during pregnancy in multiple sclerosis. Profiling relied on immunoSEQ multiplex PCR, and the TCRdb table lists in-frame clones only, not all of them. The sample has 55,000 to 85,000 clones; around 90% are singletons. The source material was CD4+ T cells from peripheral blood mononuclear cells, sampled after pregnancy. Source of these receptors: a female donor with multiple sclerosis, enrolled in a pregnancy study. CDR3s include the opening cysteine and the closing phenylalanine or tryptophan. Fields, in order: CDR3 protein, CDR3 DNA, J gene, clone size, D gene, V gene. D genes are given only for firm matches. For some rows the clone size is stated as once, few or many, or as a class when expanded; others skip it.

CAWSVDPRQRGRSGELFF | TGTGCCTGGAGTGTGGATCCCCGCCAGCGGGGGCGGTCAGGGGAGCTGTTTTTT | TRBJ2-2 | . | TRBD2 | TRBV30
CASTRGGNTEAFF | TGTGCCAGCACCCGAGGGGGGAACACTGAAGCTTTCTTT | TRBJ1-1 | . | . | TRBV2
CASTLGGMNTEAFF | TGTGCCAGTACCCTCGGAGGGATGAACACTGAAGCTTTCTTT | TRBJ1-1 | . | . | TRBV19
CASSRGDGRAYEQYF | TGTGCCAGCAGCCGAGGCGATGGGAGGGCCTACGAGCAGTACTTC | TRBJ2-7 | . | TRBD2 | TRBV14
CATSRDAGGGWTQYF | TGTGCCACCAGCAGGGACGCAGGTGGCGGGTGGACGCAGTATTTT | TRBJ2-3 | . | . | TRBV15
CASSPMGPSGAYEQFF | TGTGCCAGCAGCCCTATGGGTCCTAGCGGGGCCTATGAGCAGTTCTTC | TRBJ2-1 | . | TRBD2 | TRBV9
CASSEDRAGGELFF | TGTGCCAGCAGCGAAGACAGGGCAGGCGGGGAGCTGTTTTTT | TRBJ2-2 | . | TRBD1 | TRBV7-3
CASSVVGTGISEKLFF | TGTGCCAGCAGTGTTGTGGGGACAGGGATATCTGAAAAACTGTTTTTT | TRBJ1-4 | . | TRBD1 | TRBV6-1
CASSFSGGAREQYF | TGTGCCAGCAGCTTCTCCGGGGGGGCCCGCGAGCAGTACTTC | TRBJ2-7 | . | TRBD2 | TRBV7-2
CASSLGDRGVETQYF | TGTGCCAGCAGCTTAGGCGACAGGGGAGTGGAGACCCAGTACTTC | TRBJ2-5 | . | TRBD1 | TRBV11-2
CASSFQGTGQPQHF | TGTGCCAGCAGCTTCCAGGGTACCGGGCAGCCCCAGCATTTT | TRBJ1-5 | . | . | TRBV7-2
CASRKSGPVLSPYEQYF | TGTGCCAGCAGGAAGAGCGGGCCGGTCCTTTCACCCTACGAGCAGTACTTC | TRBJ2-7 | . | . | TRBV2
CASSILGTGGTDTQYF | TGTGCCAGTAGTATTCTTGGGACAGGGGGCACAGATACGCAGTATTTT | TRBJ2-3 | . | TRBD1 | TRBV19
CASRPPGLADNEQFF | TGTGCCAGCAGACCGCCGGGACTAGCGGACAATGAGCAGTTCTTC | TRBJ2-1 | . | TRBD2 | TRBV14
CASSVDSYGYTF | TGCGCCAGCAGCGTGGACAGCTATGGCTACACCTTC | TRBJ1-2 | . | . | TRBV5-1
CASSLRRRRFENIQYF | TGTGCCAGCAGCTTAAGGCGGCGGAGGTTCGAAAACATTCAGTACTTC | TRBJ2-4 | . | . | TRBV7-3
CASRGQGASTGELFF | TGTGCCAGCAGGGGACAGGGGGCGTCCACCGGGGAGCTGTTTTTT | TRBJ2-2 | . | TRBD1 | TRBV28
CASSTPDRGGTEAFF | TGTGCCAGTAGTACCCCGGACAGGGGCGGCACTGAAGCTTTCTTT | TRBJ1-1 | . | TRBD1 | TRBV19
CASSLAVGEGYTF | TGTGCCAGCAGCTTAGCGGTTGGAGAAGGCTACACCTTC | TRBJ1-2 | once | . | TRBV7-6
CASSVTGVDYGYTF | TGTGCCAGCAGCGTAACAGGGGTAGACTATGGCTACACCTTC | TRBJ1-2 | . | TRBD1 | TRBV13
CASSATSGGGAPPYNEQFF | TGTGCCAGCAGTGCTACCTCGGGGGGGGGAGCCCCTCCCTACAATGAGCAGTTCTTC | TRBJ2-1 | . | TRBD2 | TRBV6-1
CASQRQGGNEQFF | TGTGCCAGCCAACGGCAGGGTGGGAATGAGCAGTTCTTC | TRBJ2-1 | once | . | TRBV27
CASSLLTSSAEAFF | TGTGCCAGCAGTTTGTTGACTAGTTCGGCTGAAGCTTTCTTT | TRBJ1-1 | . | . | TRBV27
CASSSLRQGATNTEAFF | TGTGCCAGCAGCTCCCTCAGACAGGGGGCTACGAACACTGAAGCTTTCTTT | TRBJ1-1 | . | TRBD1 | TRBV7-9
CASSEQGGQPQHF | TGTGCCAGCAGTGAGCAGGGCGGCCAGCCCCAGCATTTT | TRBJ1-5 | . | . | TRBV6-1
CASSAGYRAMVDQPQHF | TGTGCCAGCAGCGCGGGCTACAGGGCAATGGTGGATCAGCCCCAGCATTTT | TRBJ1-5 | . | . | TRBV5-5
CASSLTAESYEQYF | TGTGCCAGCAGCTTGACCGCGGAGTCCTACGAGCAGTACTTC | TRBJ2-7 | . | . | TRBV5-4
CASSVGGRAGGGHEQYF | TGTGCCAGCAGCGTAGGGGGTAGGGCCGGAGGTGGCCACGAGCAGTACTTC | TRBJ2-7 | . | . | TRBV9
CASSLAGDRGLNYGYTF | TGTGCCAGCAGTCTCGCTGGGGACAGGGGGCTAAACTATGGCTACACCTTC | TRBJ1-2 | . | TRBD1 | TRBV27
CASSSPRTGYTEAFF | TGTGCCAGCAGCTCACCACGGACAGGATACACTGAAGCTTTCTTT | TRBJ1-1 | once | TRBD1 | TRBV5-5
CASSYVSGGNEKLFF | TGTGCCAGCAGTTACGTTTCGGGAGGGAACGAAAAACTGTTTTTT | TRBJ1-4 | . | . | TRBV6-5
CASSAGLVGEQYF | TGTGCCAGCAGCGCAGGACTAGTAGGCGAGCAGTACTTC | TRBJ2-7 | . | TRBD2 | TRBV9
CASGQGAGQPQHF | TGTGCCAGCGGGCAGGGGGCAGGTCAGCCCCAGCATTTT | TRBJ1-5 | . | TRBD1 | TRBV2
CASSGQQGIQPQHF | TGTGCCAGCAGTGGACAGCAAGGGATTCAGCCCCAGCATTTT | TRBJ1-5 | . | . | TRBV2
CAISESGELSYGYTF | TGTGCCATCAGTGAGTCGGGAGAGTTGAGCTATGGCTACACCTTC | TRBJ1-2 | once | . | TRBV10-3
CASRLPQGYNSPLHF | TGTGCCAGCCGCCTCCCACAGGGGTACAATTCACCCCTCCACTTT | TRBJ1-6 | once | TRBD1 | TRBV28
CASSSRRSGTENSPLHF | TGTGCCAGCAGCTCCCGGCGTTCCGGGACAGAGAATTCACCCCTCCACTTT | TRBJ1-6 | . | . | TRBV21-1
CASSREGAEIYF | TGCGCCAGCAGCCGTGAAGGGGCGGAGATATATTTT | TRBJ1-3 | . | . | TRBV5-1
CASSLADRGSSYNSPLHF | TGTGCCAGCAGCTTAGCAGACAGGGGGAGCTCCTATAATTCACCCCTCCACTTT | TRBJ1-6 | . | TRBD1 | TRBV7-8
CASSVATMSYGYTF | TGTGCCAGCAGCGTAGCTACGATGAGCTATGGCTACACCTTC | TRBJ1-2 | . | . | TRBV9
CASSLAGFAGNTIYF | TGTGCCAGCAGCTTGGCCGGTTTCGCTGGAAACACCATATATTTT | TRBJ1-3 | . | . | TRBV5-4
CASSFGLASGETQYF | TGTGCCAGCAGCTTCGGACTAGCTTCAGGAGAGACCCAGTACTTC | TRBJ2-5 | . | TRBD2 | TRBV7-9
CASQDRSLSQPQHF | TGTGCCAGTCAGGACAGATCTCTTAGTCAGCCCCAGCATTTT | TRBJ1-5 | . | . | TRBV19
CASSETGLYSPLHF | TGTGCCAGCAGTGAGACAGGGCTCTATTCACCCCTCCACTTT | TRBJ1-6 | . | TRBD1 | TRBV25-1
CASSTGVQTGELFF | TGTGCCAGTAGTACCGGGGTACAAACCGGGGAGCTGTTTTTT | TRBJ2-2 | . | . | TRBV19
CASSSTGSPYNEQFF | TGTGCCAGCAGCTCGACAGGGTCCCCCTACAATGAGCAGTTCTTC | TRBJ2-1 | . | TRBD1 | TRBV7-3
CASLSTADLYGYTF | TGTGCCAGCCTGTCCACAGCGGACCTCTATGGCTACACCTTC | TRBJ1-2 | . | . | TRBV6-6
CASSLALADTTSYEQYF | TGCGCCAGCAGCTTGGCACTAGCGGATACGACCTCCTACGAGCAGTACTTC | TRBJ2-7 | . | TRBD2 | TRBV5-1
CASSQELAGRGEQYF | TGCGCCAGCAGCCAAGAGTTAGCGGGAAGGGGCGAGCAGTACTTC | TRBJ2-7 | . | TRBD2 | TRBV4-1
CASSKGLAGGTTDTQYF | TGTGCCAGCAGCAAAGGACTAGCGGGGGGGACCACAGATACGCAGTATTTT | TRBJ2-3 | . | TRBD2 | TRBV7-8
CASSEGLAGVTYEQYF | TGCGCCAGCAGTGAGGGACTAGCGGGAGTTACCTACGAGCAGTACTTC | TRBJ2-7 | . | TRBD2 | TRBV10-2
CASRSGETQYF | TGTGCCAGCAGGTCGGGAGAGACCCAGTACTTC | TRBJ2-5 | . | . | TRBV2
CASSPMGGSNQPQHF | TGCGCCAGCAGCCCGATGGGGGGTAGCAATCAGCCCCAGCATTTT | TRBJ1-5 | . | . | TRBV5-1
CASRQGGYSPLHF | TGTGCCTCCAGACAGGGCGGTTATTCACCCCTCCACTTT | TRBJ1-6 | . | TRBD1 | TRBV30